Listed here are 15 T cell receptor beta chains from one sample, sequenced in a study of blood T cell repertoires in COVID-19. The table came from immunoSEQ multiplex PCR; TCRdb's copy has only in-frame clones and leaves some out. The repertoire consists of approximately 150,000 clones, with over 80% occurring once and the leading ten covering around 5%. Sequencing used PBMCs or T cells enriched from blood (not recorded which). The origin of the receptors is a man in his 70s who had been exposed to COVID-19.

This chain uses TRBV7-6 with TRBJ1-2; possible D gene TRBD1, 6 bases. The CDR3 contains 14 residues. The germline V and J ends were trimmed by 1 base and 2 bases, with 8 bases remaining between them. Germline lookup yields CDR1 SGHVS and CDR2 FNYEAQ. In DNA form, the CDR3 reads TGTGCCAGCAGCTTAGGGACAGAAAACTATGGCTACACCTTC. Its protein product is CASSLGTENYGYTF.

The CDR3 protein is CASSQDPLAGEYNEQFF. CDR3 nucleotide sequence: TGCGCCAGCAGCCAAGATCCCCTAGCGGGGGAGTACAATGAGCAGTTCTTC. The V call is TRBV4-1, the J call TRBJ2-1; 10 bases match TRBD2. With V trimmed by 0 bases and J by 4 bases, 6 bases remained unmatched. Germline V lookup: CDR1 MGHRA, CDR2 YSYEKL. The CDR3 is 17 residues long.

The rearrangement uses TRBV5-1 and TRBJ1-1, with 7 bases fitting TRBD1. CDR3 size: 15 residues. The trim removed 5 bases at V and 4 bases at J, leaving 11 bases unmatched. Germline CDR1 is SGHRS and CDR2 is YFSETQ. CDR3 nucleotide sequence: TGCGCCAGCAGGGAGAACGACAGGGTGGGCACTGAAGCTTTCTTT. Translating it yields CASRENDRVGTEAFF.

CDR3 residues: CASSTTGYGYTF. The CDR3 nucleotides read TGTGCCAGCAGTACGACAGGCTATGGCTACACCTTC. The chain is built from TRBV6-2 or TRBV6-3 and TRBJ1-2, with D perhaps TRBD1 (6 bases). The length of the CDR3 is 12 residues. Trimming left V 5 bases short and J 4 bases short, with 8 bases between. Germline V gives CDR1 MNHEY, CDR2 SVGEGT.

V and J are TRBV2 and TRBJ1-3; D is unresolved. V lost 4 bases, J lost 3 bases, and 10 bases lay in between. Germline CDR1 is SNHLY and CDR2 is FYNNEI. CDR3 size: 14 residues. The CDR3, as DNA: TGTGCCAGCAGTGTTCGGGGAGATGGAAACACCATATATTTT. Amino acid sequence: CASSVRGDGNTIYF.

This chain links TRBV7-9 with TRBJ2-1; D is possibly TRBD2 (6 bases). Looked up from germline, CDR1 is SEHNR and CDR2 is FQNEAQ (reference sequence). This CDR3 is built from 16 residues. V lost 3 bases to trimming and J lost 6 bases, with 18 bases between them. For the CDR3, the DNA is TGTGCCAGCAGCTTCGTAGCGGCGACGATAATCAATGAGCAGTTCTTC. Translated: CASSFVAATIINEQFF.

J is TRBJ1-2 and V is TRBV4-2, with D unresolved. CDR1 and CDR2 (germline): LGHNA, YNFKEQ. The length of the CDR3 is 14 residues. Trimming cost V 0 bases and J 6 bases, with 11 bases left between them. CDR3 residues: CASSQDRTGDGYTF. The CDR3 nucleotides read TGTGCCAGCAGCCAAGACAGGACCGGGGATGGCTACACCTTC.

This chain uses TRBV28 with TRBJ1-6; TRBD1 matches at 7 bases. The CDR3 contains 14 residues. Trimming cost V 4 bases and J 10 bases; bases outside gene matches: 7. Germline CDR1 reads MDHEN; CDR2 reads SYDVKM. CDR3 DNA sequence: TGTGCCAGCAGTTCGGAACAGGGGTGGTCACCCCTCCACTTT. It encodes CASSSEQGWSPLHF.

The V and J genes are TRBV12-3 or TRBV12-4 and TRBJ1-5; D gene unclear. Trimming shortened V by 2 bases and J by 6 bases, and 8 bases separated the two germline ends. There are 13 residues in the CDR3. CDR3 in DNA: TGTGCCAGCAGTTTAAGCGGGGTTCAGCCCCAGCATTTT. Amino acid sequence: CASSLSGVQPQHF.

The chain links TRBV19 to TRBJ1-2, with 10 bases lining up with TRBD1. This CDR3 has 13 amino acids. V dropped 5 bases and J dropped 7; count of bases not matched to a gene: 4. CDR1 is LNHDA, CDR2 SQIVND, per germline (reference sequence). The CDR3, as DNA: TGTGCCAGTAGTGAGAGGGACAGGGGTGGCTACACCTTC. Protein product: CASSERDRGGYTF. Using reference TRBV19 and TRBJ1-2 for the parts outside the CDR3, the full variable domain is DGGITQSPKYLFRKEGQNVTLSCEQNLNHDAMYWYRQDPGQGLRLIYYSQIVNDFQKGDIAEGYSVSREKKESFPLTVTSAQKNPTAFYLCASSERDRGGYTFGSGTRLTVV.

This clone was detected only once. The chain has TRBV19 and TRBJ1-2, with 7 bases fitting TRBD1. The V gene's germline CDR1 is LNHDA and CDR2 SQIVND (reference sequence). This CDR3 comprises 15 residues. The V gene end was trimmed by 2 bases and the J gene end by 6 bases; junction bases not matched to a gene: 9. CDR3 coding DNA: TGTGCCAGTAGTATACCTGGCAGGGGGGTTAATGGCTACACCTTC. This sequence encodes CASSIPGRGVNGYTF.

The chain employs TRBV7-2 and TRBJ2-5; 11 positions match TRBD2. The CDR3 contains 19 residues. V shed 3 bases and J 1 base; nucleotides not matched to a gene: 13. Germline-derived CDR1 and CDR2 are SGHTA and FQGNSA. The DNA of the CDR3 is TGTGCCAGCAGCTTCCTAGGGGCTAGCGGGGGGCCTTCCCAAGAGACCCAGTACTTC. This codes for CASSFLGASGGPSQETQYF.

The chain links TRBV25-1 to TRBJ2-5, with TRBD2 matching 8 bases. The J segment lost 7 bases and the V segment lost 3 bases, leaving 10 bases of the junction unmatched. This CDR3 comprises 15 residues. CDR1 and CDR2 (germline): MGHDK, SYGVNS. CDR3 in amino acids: CASSDGREGERTQYF. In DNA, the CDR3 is TGTGCCAGCAGTGATGGCCGGGAGGGGGAGAGGACCCAGTACTTC.

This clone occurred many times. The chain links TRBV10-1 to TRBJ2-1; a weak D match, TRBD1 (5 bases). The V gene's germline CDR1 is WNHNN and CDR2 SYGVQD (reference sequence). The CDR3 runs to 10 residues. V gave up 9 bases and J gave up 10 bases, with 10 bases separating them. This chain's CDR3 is CASRNREQFF. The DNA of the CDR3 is TGCGCCAGTAGAAACAGGGAGCAGTTCTTC.

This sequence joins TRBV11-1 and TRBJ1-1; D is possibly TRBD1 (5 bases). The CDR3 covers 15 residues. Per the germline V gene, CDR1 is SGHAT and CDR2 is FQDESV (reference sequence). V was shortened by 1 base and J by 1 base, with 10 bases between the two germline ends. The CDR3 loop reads CASSLERGGNTEAFF. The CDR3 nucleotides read TGTGCCAGCAGCTTAGAACGGGGGGGGAACACTGAAGCTTTCTTT.